Listed here is a single T cell receptor (beta chain). This sample stems from a study of blood T cell repertoires in COVID-19. Turning to the study itself: Donors in the United States, Italy and Spain gave samples during acute or convalescent COVID-19. From T cells, B-cell-depleted T cells, or PBMCs came the material, which was cDNA or gDNA.

The CDR3 length is 17 residues. Unmatched junction bases numbered 8, after V lost 2 bases and J lost 5 bases. CDR1 and CDR2 from the germline V gene are SGHRS and YFSETQ. Authors' processing steps: From reference gene primer amplification, estimates of nucleated cell counts were derived. The protocol was immunoSEQ multiplex PCR, while the TCRdb copy is restricted to in-frame clones and leaves out a portion. V, J and clone size were drawn from that table, and D and trimming were deduced from the DNA. The table includes about 140,000 clones, around 83% detected once. Sequencing input: peripheral blood. The chain uses TRBV5-1 and TRBJ2-2; 11 positions match TRBD2. This receptor was identified in a human donor in a cohort sampled during active COVID-19. The CDR3 here is CASSFLTSGSGTGELFF. The CDR3 DNA follows: TGCGCCAGCAGCTTCCTCACTAGCGGGAGTGGGACCGGGGAGCTGTTTTTT.